The 21 T cell receptor beta chains below come from one sample, sequenced in a study of CD8+CD57+ T cells in acquired aplastic anemia. Patients included in sequencing had previously demonstrated CD8+CD57+ cell expansion by flow cytometry. CDR3 and TCR beta VDJ profiling relied on genomic DNA as the template. Via MiXCR, TCRdb re-called the reads, giving one row per CDR3 protein. The sample has 200,000 or so distinct CDR3 sequences, roughly two thirds seen once. Sequenced input: sorted CD4+, CD8+, or CD8+CD57+ T cells (not recorded which) from PBMCs. The receptors come from a human donor with aplastic anemia.

This clonotype was seen more than once but under ten times. The chain has TRBV2 and TRBJ2-5; D is possibly TRBD2 (6 bases). Germline CDR1 reads SNHLY; CDR2 reads FYNNEI. The CDR3 covers 14 residues. V gave up 7 bases and J gave up 7 bases, with 19 bases separating them. The CDR3 DNA follows: TGTGCCAGCAACTCTGGAGGGCCTTTCGGGACCCAGTACTTC. Its translation is CASNSGGPFGTQYF.

V gene TRBV2 combines with J gene TRBJ1-2; D is possibly TRBD1 (6 bases). The CDR3 extends over 14 amino acids. V lost 8 bases, J lost 0 bases, and 13 bases lay in between. Germline lookup yields CDR1 SNHLY and CDR2 FYNNEI. As DNA, the CDR3 is TGTGCCAGCGGCTGGACAGCAGCTAACTATGGCTACACCTTC. Residues: CASGWTAANYGYTF.

This clonotype was detected a few times. This chain joins TRBV10-3 and TRBJ1-6; 9 bases line up with TRBD1. The CDR3 is made up of 14 amino acids. Germline CDR1 ENHRY, CDR2 SYGVKD. J lost 8 bases, V lost 6 bases, and 5 bases had no gene match. The CDR3 sequence: CAIRTGQGDSPLHF. The CDR3 region has the DNA TGTGCCATCAGGACGGGACAGGGTGATTCACCCCTCCACTTT.

The gene calls are TRBV11-2 and TRBJ2-7, with a possible D match to TRBD1 (5 bases). Between the trimmed V and J ends, which lost 5 bases and 7 bases, there was a span of 21 bases. This CDR3 region has 15 residues. The V gene's germline CDR1 is SGHAT and CDR2 FQNNGV. CDR3 amino acids: CASSPNRISIGEQYF. CDR3 in DNA: TGTGCCAGCAGCCCCAACAGGATCAGCATTGGGGAGCAGTACTTC.

This rearrangement joins TRBV29-1 to TRBJ1-1; no reliable D call. CDR1 is SQVTM and CDR2 is ANQGSEA in the germline V gene. CDR3 length equals 13 residues. V gave up 2 bases and J gave up 1 base, with 8 bases separating them. CDR3 residues: CSVEWPANTEAFF. CDR3 bases: TGCAGCGTTGAATGGCCCGCGAACACTGAAGCTTTCTTT.

The V gene is TRBV15, the J gene TRBJ2-1; D gene ambiguous. The V and J ends lost 10 bases and 7 bases respectively, with 17 bases between them. CDR1 and CDR2 from the germline V gene are LNHNV and YYDKDF (reference sequence). The CDR3 contains 13 residues. The DNA of the CDR3 is TGTGCCAGCAGTGAAGCATATGGTAATGAGCAGTTCTTC. Residues: CASSEAYGNEQFF.

This clonotype was observed once. The chain uses TRBV12-3 or TRBV12-4 and TRBJ2-3, with 12 bases identical to TRBD2. Germline trimming cut 6 bases from V and 5 bases from J; bases unmatched to any gene: 9. The CDR3 extends over 16 amino acids. Here the CDR3 DNA reads TGTGCCAGCAGCGCGCGGACTAGCGGGGCTGTAGATACGCAGTATTTT. It specifies CASSARTSGAVDTQYF.

The chain links TRBV20-1 to TRBJ2-7; 7 nucleotides align to TRBD2. CDR3 length: 12 residues. Per the germline V gene, CDR1 is DFQATT and CDR2 is SNEGSKA (reference sequence). Losses at the gene ends were 0 bases for V and 7 bases for J; bases not matched to a gene: 3. The CDR3 nucleotides read TGCAGTGCTAGAGAGGGAGGGAAAGAGCAGTACTTC. Amino acids: CSAREGGKEQYF.

This clonotype was seen just once. The rearrangement joins TRBV10-3 to TRBJ2-5; D not certain. Germline assignment: CDR1 ENHRY and CDR2 SYGVKD. This CDR3 has 12 amino acids. The ends were cut back, 3 bases at V and 5 bases at J, with 7 bases in the middle. This CDR3 reads CAISDLGETQYF. The CDR3 DNA reads as TGTGCCATCAGTGATCTCGGGGAGACCCAGTACTTC.

This chain joins TRBV7-2 and TRBJ2-7, with D perhaps matching TRBD1 (6 bases). Germline V CDR1 and CDR2: SGHTA, FQGNSA. The CDR3 length is 13 residues. With 4 bases removed from V and 3 bases from J, the gap between germline ends came to 10 bases. In DNA, the CDR3 is TGTGCCAGCAGCTCAACAGGGAACTACGAGCAGTACTTC. Translated, it gives CASSSTGNYEQYF. Complete variable domain (other parts from reference TRBV7-2 and TRBJ2-7): GAGVSQSPSNKVTEKGKDVELRCDPISGHTALYWYRQSLGQGLEFLIYFQGNSAPDKSGLPSDRFSAERTGGSVSTLTIQRTQQEDSAVYLCASSSTGNYEQYFGPGTRLTVT.

This chain joins TRBV24-1 and TRBJ2-1, with D hard to call. The length of the CDR3 is 11 residues. Germline CDR1 reads KGHDR; CDR2 reads SFDVKD. Trimming shortened V by 4 bases and J by 6 bases, and 3 bases separated the two germline ends. DNA for the CDR3: TGTGCCACCAGTGACCTCAATGAGCAGTTCTTC. Protein sequence: CATSDLNEQFF.

The chain is built from TRBV5-1 and TRBJ2-7, with 7 bases matching TRBD2. This CDR3 has 14 amino acids. J gave up 6 bases and V 3 bases, and 9 bases lay outside the gene matches. Germline assignment: CDR1 SGHRS and CDR2 YFSETQ. CDR3: CASSSPGTTGEQYF. CDR3 nucleotides: TGCGCCAGCAGCTCCCCCGGGACTACTGGCGAGCAGTACTTC.

The chain combines TRBV7-3 with TRBJ2-5, with D perhaps TRBD2 (6 bases). The length of the CDR3 is 16 residues. Trimming removed 7 bases at V and 5 bases at J, with 23 bases between. Germline V gives CDR1 SGHTA, CDR2 FQGTGA. The CDR3 loop is CASIKRAPGVGETQYF. The CDR3 DNA reads as TGTGCCAGCATCAAGAGGGCACCGGGGGTCGGGGAGACCCAGTACTTC.

This chain links TRBV19 with TRBJ1-6; D is possibly TRBD1 (6 bases). CDR1 and CDR2 (germline): LNHDA, SQIVND (reference sequence). Trimming took 5 bases from V and 9 from J, leaving 8 bases between them. CDR3 length: 12 amino acids. The DNA of the CDR3 is TGTGCCAGTAGTCCAGGGGTTTCACCCCTCCACTTT. Amino acids: CASSPGVSPLHF.

On this clonotype: A read error may produce the germline difference seen at one junction end. The chain uses TRBV10-3 and TRBJ2-3, with D unclear. CDR3 length: 15 residues. Germline CDR1 and CDR2: ENHRY and SYGVKD. Here the CDR3 DNA reads TGTGCCATAGCTGATAGGACCCCGAGCACAGATACGCGGTATTTT. Protein: CAIADRTPSTDTRYF.

This clonotype appeared many times. J is TRBJ2-7 and V is TRBV4-1, with TRBD2 identical over 16 bases. CDR3 length: 19 amino acids. Germline assignment: CDR1 MGHRA and CDR2 YSYEKL. With V trimmed by 1 base and J by 3 bases, 9 bases remained unmatched. The CDR3 DNA follows: TGCGCCAGCAGCCAAGGATCCGGGACTAGCGGGGGGGCCGTCTACGAGCAGTACTTC. Amino acids: CASSQGSGTSGGAVYEQYF.

The V gene is TRBV20-1, the J gene TRBJ1-1, with D unclear. This CDR3 contains 13 residues. Trimming removed 1 base from V and 6 bases from J, with 12 bases in between. The V gene's germline CDR1 is DFQATT and CDR2 SNEGSKA (reference sequence). CDR3 sequence: CSARVLGRPEAFF. The CDR3 nucleotides read TGCAGTGCTAGAGTACTAGGGAGACCTGAAGCTTTCTTT.

This rearrangement joins TRBV5-5 to TRBJ2-2; no reliable D call. Trimming removed 2 bases at V and 6 bases at J, with 17 bases between. The germline V gene has CDR1 SGHKS and CDR2 YYEKEE (reference sequence). The CDR3 sequence is 16 residues long. The chain's CDR3 is CASSFAQPWGAGELFF. The DNA of the CDR3 is TGTGCCAGCAGCTTTGCCCAGCCCTGGGGTGCCGGGGAGCTGTTTTTT.

The chain carries TRBV7-9 and TRBJ1-6; D unresolved. This CDR3 region has 15 residues. V was clipped by 3 bases and J by 6 bases, with 12 bases between them. The germline V gene has CDR1 SEHNR and CDR2 FQNEAQ (reference sequence). The CDR3 DNA is TGTGCCAGCAGCTTCACGGGAGGGTCTAATTCACCCCTCCACTTT. This codes for CASSFTGGSNSPLHF.

The chain carries TRBV20-1 and TRBJ2-5; D is uncertain. Trimming cost V 7 bases and J 5 bases, with 11 bases left between them. The germline V gene encodes CDR1 DFQATT and CDR2 SNEGSKA (reference sequence). The CDR3 has 11 residues. CDR3 bases: TGCAGTGGACTTAGCAGCGAGACCCAGTACTTC. Its protein is CSGLSSETQYF.

Here the CDR3 DNA reads TGTGCCAGCAGCTTCGGGGAGGGTCCTGAGCAGTTCTTC. The encoded protein is CASSFGEGPEQFF. The J gene is TRBJ2-1, the V gene TRBV7-3; 7 bases match TRBD2. V dropped 3 bases and J dropped 9; count of bases not matched to a gene: 5. The CDR3 length is 13 residues. CDR1 is SGHTA and CDR2 is FQGTGA in the germline V gene. The whole variable domain, remainder taken from reference TRBV7-3 and TRBJ2-1, is GAGVSQTPSNKVTEKGKYVELRCDPISGHTALYWYRQSLGQGPEFLIYFQGTGAADDSGLPNDRFFAVRPEGSVSTLKIQRTERGDSAVYLCASSFGEGPEQFFGPGTRLTVL.